This T cell receptor (beta chain) was found in a study of T cell responses to AZD1222 COVID-19 vaccine. Germline V gene sequence: CDR1 SGHRS, CDR2 YFSETQ. With 1 base removed from V and 3 bases from J, the gap between germline ends came to 13 bases. The CDR3 is 15 amino acids. A remark on this clone: Its antigen remains unknown.

Broader study findings: Unmutated variant regions reportedly attract nearly half of all spike-specific TCRs. The number of AZD1222 recipients seropositive at baseline was only five to seven. White British ancestry dominated among donors, who included more females, and clonal diversity was possibly underestimated.

Clones were sequenced by immunoSEQ multiplex PCR, and TCRdb holds only the in-frame ones, with some missing. Of about 120,000 clones listed, 80% to 95% are singletons. The TCR sequence derives from an adult who received the MenACWY meningococcal vaccine as a control. The chain carries TRBV5-1 and TRBJ1-1; possibly TRBD1 for D (6 bases). Sequences were derived from peripheral blood, sampled 28 days after the second dose of the MenACWY control vaccine. CDR3 sequence (DNA): TGCGCCAGCAGCTTGAATGTCAGGGGACACACTGAAGCTTTCTTT. Its protein is CASSLNVRGHTEAFF. Full variable domain (rest looked up from reference TRBV5-1 and TRBJ1-1): KAGVTQTPRYLIKTRGQQVTLSCSPISGHRSVSWYQQTPGQGLQFLFEYFSETQRNKGNFPGRFSGRQFSNSRSEMNVSTLELGDSALYLCASSLNVRGHTEAFFGQGTRLTVV.